Listed here are 17 T cell receptor beta chains from one sample, sequenced in a study of OX40 agonist ivuxolimab in advanced cancers. Here immunoSEQ multiplex PCR was the method, and the copy in TCRdb shows in-frame clones only, minus some. This sample has tens of thousands of clones, with approximately 80% found just once. This specimen consisted of CD4+ or CD8+ T cells sorted from blood, obtained in a trial of the OX40 agonist ivuxolimab. The origin of the receptors is an adult with an advanced solid tumor such as melanoma, head and neck, liver or kidney cancer.

This clone was seen a handful of times. The chain couples TRBV5-4 to TRBJ2-7, with 9 positions matching TRBD1. The CDR3 covers 13 residues. In germline, CDR1 is SGHNT, CDR2 YYREEE (reference sequence). The J segment lost 3 bases and the V segment lost 5 bases, leaving 3 bases of the junction unmatched. CDR3 sequence reads: CASSRDRDYEQYV. The CDR3 coding sequence is TGTGCCAGCAGTCGGGACAGGGACTACGAGCAGTACGTC.

The rearrangement uses TRBV28 and TRBJ1-2, with D unresolved. CDR1 is MDHEN and CDR2 is SYDVKM in the germline V gene. This CDR3 is 13 amino acids long. Trimming cost V 6 bases and J 4 bases, with 12 bases left between them. CDR3 residues: CASSSGWGYGYTF. CDR3 DNA sequence: TGTGCCAGCAGCTCCGGTTGGGGCTATGGCTACACCTTC.

The rearrangement joins TRBV19 to TRBJ2-4; D perhaps matches TRBD2 (6 bases). V lost 5 bases to trimming and J lost 0 bases, with 17 bases between them. CDR1 and CDR2 from the germline V gene are LNHDA and SQIVND (reference sequence). This CDR3 comprises 17 residues. This CDR3 reads CASSPRGAGLAKNIQYF. Here the CDR3 DNA reads TGTGCCAGTAGTCCCCGCGGGGCGGGGCTAGCCAAAAACATTCAGTACTTC.

The chain links TRBV7-3 to TRBJ1-1; a possible D gene is TRBD1 (6 bases). Germline lookup yields CDR1 SGHTA and CDR2 FQGTGA. CDR3 length: 13 residues. Deletions cut 5 bases from V and 3 bases from J, with 10 bases between. CDR3 sequence (DNA): TGTGCCAGCAGCAGGGACACTTACACTGAAGCTTTCTTT. Amino acid sequence: CASSRDTYTEAFF.

This chain uses TRBV7-2 with TRBJ2-3; the match to TRBD2 covers 7 bases. Germline CDR1 reads SGHTA; CDR2 reads FQGNSA. After removal of 3 bases from V and 6 bases from J, the junction contained 9 bases not matched to a gene. This CDR3 has 15 residues. The CDR3 loop is CASSFAGLGGDTQYF. DNA of the CDR3: TGTGCCAGCAGCTTTGCCGGCCTGGGGGGGGATACGCAGTATTTT.

The CDR3 DNA reads TGCGCCAGCAGCTTGGAATTGCGGCCCTATGGCTACACCTTC. It yields the protein CASSLELRPYGYTF. This chain connects TRBV5-1 to TRBJ1-2; D is undetermined. Germline values: CDR1 SGHRS, CDR2 YFSETQ. The V end was cut by 0 bases, the J end by 4 bases, with 10 bases between. The CDR3 is made up of 14 amino acids.

The chain carries TRBV2 and TRBJ1-2, with 7 bases lining up with TRBD1. Germline V lookup: CDR1 SNHLY, CDR2 FYNNEI. V was pared by 10 bases and J by 0 bases, with 5 bases of the junction left unmatched. The CDR3 is 13 residues long. The CDR3 DNA reads as TGTGCCACGGGGACAGACTCTAACTATGGCTACACCTTC. Translation gives CATGTDSNYGYTF.

The chain links TRBV11-3 to TRBJ2-7; 8 bases agree with TRBD2. V dropped 5 bases and J dropped 7; count of bases not matched to a gene: 7. The CDR3 sequence is 13 residues long. Germline V gives CDR1 SGHNT, CDR2 YENEEA. CDR3 region: CASSPGTSREQYF. The DNA for the CDR3 is TGTGCCAGCAGCCCAGGGACTAGTCGGGAGCAGTACTTC.

The chain links TRBV10-3 to TRBJ2-7; perhaps TRBD2 as D (6 bases). The germline V and J ends were trimmed by 6 bases and 6 bases, with 18 bases remaining between them. Germline V gives CDR1 ENHRY, CDR2 SYGVKD. The CDR3 runs to 14 residues. The CDR3 loop reads CAISALTEGREQYF. The DNA of the CDR3 is TGTGCCATCAGCGCCCTAACGGAGGGTCGCGAGCAGTACTTC.

The chain is built from TRBV5-1 and TRBJ1-1, with D possibly being TRBD1 (6 bases). V dropped 4 bases and J dropped 4 bases, with 14 bases sitting between them. This CDR3 region has 14 residues. Germline CDR1 is SGHRS and CDR2 is YFSETQ. This CDR3 reads CASSTGQTGTEAFF. Written as DNA, the CDR3 is TGCGCCAGCAGCACCGGACAGACGGGCACTGAAGCTTTCTTT.

The chain is built from TRBV5-6 and TRBJ2-2; tentative D call: TRBD2 (5 bases). CDR1 and CDR2 (germline): SGHDT, YYEEEE. V lost 0 bases and J lost 2, with 8 bases in between. This CDR3 comprises 15 residues. CDR3 sequence: CASSLGLANTGELFF. The CDR3 DNA is TGTGCCAGCAGCTTGGGCCTAGCTAACACCGGGGAGCTGTTTTTT.

This clone turned up a few times. The chain links TRBV5-1 to TRBJ1-1; D unresolved. This CDR3 has 11 amino acids. Germline loops: CDR1 SGHRS, CDR2 YFSETQ. Trimming left V 6 bases short and J 5 bases short, with 8 bases between. The CDR3: CASTEGTEAFF. CDR3 coding DNA: TGCGCCAGCACCGAAGGGACTGAAGCTTTCTTT.

This clone was detected only once. The gene calls are TRBV5-6 and TRBJ2-7, with D unresolved. There are 11 residues in the CDR3. Between the trimmed V and J ends, which lost 0 bases and 4 bases, there was a span of 2 bases. Germline V lookup: CDR1 SGHDT, CDR2 YYEEEE. The CDR3 nucleotides are TGTGCCAGCAGCTTGGAGTACGAGCAGTACTTC. Its translation is CASSLEYEQYF.

The CDR3 region is CASSPSGGGLQPQHF. The CDR3 coding sequence is TGTGCCAGCAGCCCCTCAGGAGGGGGCCTTCAGCCCCAGCATTTT. V gene TRBV7-9 combines with J gene TRBJ1-5, with 7 nucleotides matching TRBD1. The length of the CDR3 is 15 residues. Germline loops: CDR1 SEHNR, CDR2 FQNEAQ (reference sequence). The trim removed 5 bases at V and 6 bases at J, leaving 10 bases unmatched.

The chain combines TRBV19 with TRBJ1-2; TRBD1 might be the D (5 bases). V was cut by 3 bases and J by 7 bases, with 9 bases left in between. The germline V gene encodes CDR1 LNHDA and CDR2 SQIVND (reference sequence). The CDR3 contains 12 residues. Here the CDR3 reads CASSIEGVGYTF. Here the CDR3 DNA reads TGTGCCAGTAGTATCGAAGGGGTTGGCTACACCTTC.

Points on this clone: This may be a read error: a much more frequent sequence differs by one nucleotide. In the same sample, other DNA sequences code for this CDR3. The chain employs TRBV19 and TRBJ1-1; 7 bases line up with TRBD1. Per the germline V gene, CDR1 is LNHDA and CDR2 is SQIVND (reference sequence). This CDR3 is built from 14 residues. The junction had 11 bases not matched to a gene; V was cut back by 8 bases and J by 5 bases. CDR3 sequence reads: CASRGTAGGTEAFF. The CDR3 DNA reads TGTGCCAGTCGGGGGACAGCCGGGGGGACTGAAGCTTTCTTT.

The chain is built from TRBV7-2 and TRBJ2-3, with D hard to call. CDR3 length equals 14 residues. Looked up from germline, CDR1 is SGHTA and CDR2 is FQGNSA. V lost 2 bases and J 6 bases, leaving 12 bases between the germline ends. CDR3 nucleotide sequence: TGTGCCAGCAGCTTAATGTCGAGATCGGATACGCAGTATTTT. Its protein product is CASSLMSRSDTQYF.